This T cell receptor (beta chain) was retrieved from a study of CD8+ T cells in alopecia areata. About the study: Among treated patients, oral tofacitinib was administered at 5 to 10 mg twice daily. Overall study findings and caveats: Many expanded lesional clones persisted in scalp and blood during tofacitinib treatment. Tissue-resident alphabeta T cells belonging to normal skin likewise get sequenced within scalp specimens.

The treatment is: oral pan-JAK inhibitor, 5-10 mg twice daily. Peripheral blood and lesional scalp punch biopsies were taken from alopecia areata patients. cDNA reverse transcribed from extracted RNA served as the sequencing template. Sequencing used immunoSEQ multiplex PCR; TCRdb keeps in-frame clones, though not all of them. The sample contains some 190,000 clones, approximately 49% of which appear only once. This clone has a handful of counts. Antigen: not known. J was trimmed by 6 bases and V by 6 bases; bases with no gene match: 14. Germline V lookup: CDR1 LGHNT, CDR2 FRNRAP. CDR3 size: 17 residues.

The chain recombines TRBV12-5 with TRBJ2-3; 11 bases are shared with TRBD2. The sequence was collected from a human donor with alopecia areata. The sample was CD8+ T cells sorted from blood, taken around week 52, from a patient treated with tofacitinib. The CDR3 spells CASGPRIVAGGPDTQYF. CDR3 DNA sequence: TGTGCTAGTGGCCCCCGGATAGTAGCGGGGGGGCCGGATACGCAGTATTTT.